These 25 T cell receptor beta chains came from one sample sequenced in a study of T cells in localized non-small cell lung cancer. Clones were read by immunoSEQ multiplex PCR, and TCRdb kept only the in-frame ones, dropping some. The sample contains over 20,000 clones, about 92% of which appear only once. Specimen: peripheral blood, collected before any cancer treatment. The receptors shown here come from a man between 35 and 75 years old with stage III squamous cell lung carcinoma.

This clone appeared once. V is TRBV29-1 and J is TRBJ1-4, with D possibly being TRBD1 (6 bases). CDR3 length: 13 residues. The ends were cut back, 6 bases at V and 5 bases at J, with 13 bases in the middle. The germline V gene has CDR1 SQVTM and CDR2 ANQGSEA. For the CDR3, the DNA is TGCAGCGTCAGGACAGCTATCAATGAAAAACTGTTTTTT. This sequence encodes CSVRTAINEKLFF.

The chain has TRBV18 and TRBJ2-1, with D maybe TRBD2 (8 bases). The germline V gene has CDR1 KGHSH and CDR2 LQKENI. V was clipped by 8 bases and J by 7 bases, with 27 bases between them. This CDR3 comprises 17 residues. The CDR3 region is CASPSRQGGAGENEQFF. CDR3 DNA sequence: TGTGCCAGCCCCTCCCGCCAGGGGGGAGCGGGGGAGAATGAGCAGTTCTTC.

The table lists this clone with a few counts. V is TRBV18 and J is TRBJ2-7; no clear D. The V end was cut by 2 bases, the J end by 2 bases, with 16 bases between. Looked up from germline, CDR1 is KGHSH and CDR2 is LQKENI. The CDR3 sequence is 16 residues long. CDR3 region: CASSPVSDLSPYEQYF. CDR3 DNA: TGTGCCAGCTCACCAGTTTCGGACCTCTCGCCCTACGAGCAGTACTTC.

The chain combines TRBV19 with TRBJ1-3; no definite D call. The CDR3 has 15 amino acids. V lost 6 bases and J 0 bases, leaving 12 bases between the germline ends. CDR1 LNHDA and CDR2 SQIVND come from the germline V gene (reference sequence). The CDR3 region has the DNA TGTGCCAGTAGGCTAGAGACCGCCTCTGGAAACACCATATATTTT. Translated, it gives CASRLETASGNTIYF. Based on the CDR3 plus reference TRBV19 and TRBJ1-3, the full variable domain is DGGITQSPKYLFRKEGQNVTLSCEQNLNHDAMYWYRQDPGQGLRLIYYSQIVNDFQKGDIAEGYSVSREKKESFPLTVTSAQKNPTAFYLCASRLETASGNTIYFGEGSWLTVV.

This chain connects TRBV7-2 to TRBJ1-5, with 7 bases identical to TRBD1. There are 14 residues in the CDR3. The germline V gene encodes CDR1 SGHTA and CDR2 FQGNSA. Trimming removed 1 base from V and 6 bases from J; junction bases left unmatched: 3. CDR3 region: CASSLGQGAQPQHF. CDR3 bases: TGTGCCAGCAGCTTAGGACAGGGCGCTCAGCCCCAGCATTTT.

CDR3 bases: TGTGCCACCCTGGCCCCGGGTACAGATACGCAGTATTTT. Protein product: CATLAPGTDTQYF. The rearrangement links TRBV28 to TRBJ2-3; D is undetermined. The V gene's germline CDR1 is MDHEN and CDR2 SYDVKM. With 10 bases removed from V and 3 bases from J, the gap between germline ends came to 14 bases. The CDR3 is made up of 13 amino acids.

J is TRBJ1-2 and V is TRBV6-5, with 7 nucleotides matching TRBD1. The CDR3 is 14 residues long. Germline V gene lookup returns CDR1 MNHEY and CDR2 SVGAGI. The junction had 4 bases not matched to a gene; V was cut back by 2 bases and J by 4 bases. CDR3 DNA: TGTGCCAGCAGTTACAAGGGACAGTTCTATGGCTACACCTTC. Its protein product is CASSYKGQFYGYTF.

This clone was counted a single time. This chain uses TRBV5-1 with TRBJ2-7; D gene uncertain. V lost 0 bases and J lost 0, with 7 bases in between. The germline gives CDR1 SGHRS, CDR2 YFSETQ. The CDR3 sequence is 14 residues long. CDR3 DNA: TGCGCCAGCAGCTTGGATGGCACCTCCTACGAGCAGTACTTC. It yields the protein CASSLDGTSYEQYF.

This clone was observed a single time. The chain combines TRBV29-1 with TRBJ1-1; maybe TRBD1 (5 bases). Per germline, CDR1 SQVTM and CDR2 ANQGSEA. The CDR3 consists of 12 residues. Trimming cost V 5 bases and J 6 bases, with 13 bases left between them. CDR3 in DNA: TGCAGCGTTCGGGGCAGGGTTTCTGAAGCTTTCTTT. Its protein product is CSVRGRVSEAFF.

This chain connects TRBV18 to TRBJ1-4; D not certain. Per germline, CDR1 KGHSH and CDR2 LQKENI. The CDR3 runs 13 residues. Trimming shortened V by 4 bases and J by 3 bases, and 6 bases separated the two germline ends. The CDR3 reads CASSRGSNEKLFF. The CDR3, as DNA: TGTGCCAGCTCACGAGGGTCTAATGAAAAACTGTTTTTT.

This sequence joins TRBV6-1 and TRBJ1-2; D is possibly TRBD1 (6 bases). The CDR3 contains 14 residues. CDR1 and CDR2 from the germline V gene are MNHNS and SASEGT. V lost 0 bases and J lost 8, with 13 bases in between. In nucleotides, the CDR3 is TGTGCCAGCAGTGAAGCGTACGGGGGCGGCGGCTACACCTTC. Its protein product is CASSEAYGGGGYTF.

The genes are TRBV5-1 and TRBJ2-7; 12 nucleotides line up with TRBD2. The CDR3 sequence is 16 residues long. J lost 7 bases, V lost 0 bases, and 8 bases had no gene match. Germline V gene data show CDR1 as SGHRS and CDR2 as YFSETQ. The CDR3: CASSLAGLAGPGEQYF. The CDR3 DNA is TGCGCCAGCAGCTTGGCCGGACTAGCGGGGCCAGGGGAGCAGTACTTC.

This rearrangement joins TRBV6-1 to TRBJ1-2; maybe TRBD1 (5 bases). The germline V gene has CDR1 MNHNS and CDR2 SASEGT. The V and J ends lost 1 base and 0 bases respectively, with 9 bases between them. There are 15 residues in the CDR3. CDR3 in amino acids: CASSEVEGANYGYTF. The CDR3 DNA follows: TGTGCCAGCAGTGAAGTGGAAGGGGCTAACTATGGCTACACCTTC.

The chain couples TRBV18 to TRBJ1-2; D is perhaps TRBD1 (6 bases). The CDR3 runs to 13 residues. Trimming took 4 bases from V and 2 from J, leaving 8 bases between them. CDR1 KGHSH and CDR2 LQKENI come from the germline V gene. The CDR3 DNA reads as TGTGCCAGCTCACAAGACAGGAACTATGGCTACACCTTC. It is translated as CASSQDRNYGYTF.

This rearrangement joins TRBV7-3 to TRBJ1-2, with 7 bases aligning to TRBD1. The germline V gene has CDR1 SGHTA and CDR2 FQGTGA. V gave up 5 bases and J gave up 2 bases; unmatched junction bases: 14. The CDR3 contains 17 residues. The chain's CDR3 is CASSEFPGQRSNYGYTF. CDR3 bases: TGTGCCAGCAGCGAATTTCCGGGACAGCGTTCGAACTATGGCTACACCTTC. Full variable domain (remainder filled in from reference TRBV7-3 and TRBJ1-2): GAGVSQTPSNKVTEKGKYVELRCDPISGHTALYWYRQSLGQGPEFLIYFQGTGAADDSGLPNDRFFAVRPEGSVSTLKIQRTERGDSAVYLCASSEFPGQRSNYGYTFGSGTRLTVV.

The CDR3 coding sequence is TGCGCCAGCAGCCGGTGGCAGGGGGCGGACACTGAAGCTTTCTTT. It is translated as CASSRWQGADTEAFF. The chain couples TRBV4-1 to TRBJ1-1, with TRBD1 matching 8 bases. The CDR3 is 15 residues long. V gave up 4 bases and J gave up 3 bases; unmatched junction bases: 7. Per the germline V gene, CDR1 is MGHRA and CDR2 is YSYEKL.

The chain recombines TRBV6-1 with TRBJ2-3; D possibly matches TRBD1 or TRBD2 (5 bases each). CDR1 and CDR2 from the germline V gene are MNHNS and SASEGT. The V end lost 8 bases, the J end lost 8 bases, and 8 bases lay between the germline ends. The CDR3 sequence is 10 residues long. CDR3 loop: CASGGPTQYF. The CDR3, as DNA: TGTGCCAGCGGGGGTCCTACGCAGTATTTT.

The V and J genes are TRBV5-8 and TRBJ2-7, with D unclear. The CDR3 extends over 13 amino acids. Germline loops: CDR1 SGHTS, CDR2 YDEGEE. V dropped 6 bases and J dropped 0 bases, with 10 bases sitting between them. CDR3 loop: CASKGLPSYEQYF. CDR3 sequence (DNA): TGTGCCAGCAAGGGCCTACCCTCCTACGAGCAGTACTTC.

The rearrangement uses TRBV28 and TRBJ1-1; D remains ambiguous. The germline gives CDR1 MDHEN, CDR2 SYDVKM. This CDR3 is built from 13 residues. The germline V and J ends were trimmed by 6 bases and 0 bases, with 8 bases remaining between them. Here the CDR3 DNA reads TGTGCCAGCAGCCAAAACATGAACACTGAAGCTTTCTTT. Translation: CASSQNMNTEAFF.

V gene TRBV28 combines with J gene TRBJ2-2; 9 bases agree with TRBD2. V dropped 6 bases and J dropped 9; count of bases not matched to a gene: 11. From germline, CDR1 is MDHEN and CDR2 SYDVKM. The CDR3 loop spans 15 amino acids. This CDR3 reads CASSPSGTSIRELFF. As DNA, the CDR3 is TGTGCCAGCAGCCCCTCCGGGACTAGCATCCGGGAGCTGTTTTTT.

The J gene is TRBJ2-5, the V gene TRBV9; 12 bases are shared with TRBD2. Looked up from germline, CDR1 is SGDLS and CDR2 is YYNGEE. With V trimmed by 0 bases and J by 2 bases, 2 bases remained unmatched. The CDR3 runs to 16 residues. In DNA form, the CDR3 reads TGTGCCAGCAGCGTAGGACTAGCGGGGGTGCAAGAGACCCAGTACTTC. Protein product: CASSVGLAGVQETQYF. The whole variable domain, remainder taken from reference TRBV9 and TRBJ2-5, is DSGVTQTPKHLITATGQRVTLRCSPRSGDLSVYWYQQSLDQGLQFLIQYYNGEERAKGNILERFSAQQFPDLHSELNLSSLELGDSALYFCASSVGLAGVQETQYFGPGTRLLVL.

This sequence joins TRBV7-2 and TRBJ1-2; D gene ambiguous. The germline V gene encodes CDR1 SGHTA and CDR2 FQGNSA. CDR3 length: 15 amino acids. Trimming cost V 1 base and J 4 bases, with 13 bases left between them. The CDR3 sequence: CASSLEPTAAYGYTF. CDR3 nucleotide sequence: TGTGCCAGCAGCTTAGAGCCAACAGCAGCCTATGGCTACACCTTC.

This sequence joins TRBV9 and TRBJ2-5; 8 nucleotides align to TRBD2. The CDR3 consists of 16 residues. Germline CDR1 is SGDLS and CDR2 is YYNGEE. V gave up 4 bases and J gave up 5 bases; unmatched junction bases: 13. DNA of the CDR3: TGTGCCAGCAGCCTAGGAGCGGGGGCCATGGCGGAGACCCAGTACTTC. Residues: CASSLGAGAMAETQYF.

The chain links TRBV7-2 to TRBJ2-3, with D perhaps matching TRBD1 (5 bases). CDR3 length equals 16 residues. Trimming took 4 bases from V and 1 from J, leaving 15 bases between them. Germline CDR1 reads SGHTA; CDR2 reads FQGNSA. The CDR3 DNA is TGTGCCAGCAGCTCCTTCCTGGGCAGGGGCACAGATACGCAGTATTTT. Amino acids: CASSSFLGRGTDTQYF.

This clone occurred once. This sequence joins TRBV7-3 and TRBJ2-1; D is unclear. Germline CDR1 and CDR2: SGHTA and FQGTGA. The CDR3 is made up of 13 amino acids. The V end lost 6 bases, the J end lost 5 bases, and 11 bases lay between the germline ends. The CDR3 is CASSRPRDNEQFF. The CDR3 DNA follows: TGTGCCAGCAGTCGTCCTAGGGACAATGAGCAGTTCTTC.